These 20 T cell receptor beta chains came from one sample sequenced in a study of early T cells in non-severe SARS-CoV-2 infection. TCRdb re-derived calls from the 5' RACE reads in MiXCR, one entry per CDR3 protein. Of 90,000 to 120,000 distinct CDR3 sequences in the sample, roughly 11% are singletons; the top ten hold more than 6.5%. Sequencing used whole blood. All receptors derive from an adult who was a healthcare worker with PCR-confirmed SARS-CoV-2 infection or an uninfected control (not recorded which).

This clonotype has at least ten counts. The CDR3 here is CASSLDGRDQETQYF. The DNA for the CDR3 is TGCGCCAGCAGCTTGGATGGACGGGACCAAGAGACCCAGTACTTC. V usage is TRBV5-1 and J usage is TRBJ2-5; D not certain. Germline assignment: CDR1 SGHRS and CDR2 YFSETQ. The CDR3 extends over 15 amino acids. Trimming shortened V by 0 bases and J by 0 bases, and 9 bases separated the two germline ends.

Comments on this clonotype: At one end the junction does not follow the germline gene, possibly because of a read error. This rearrangement joins TRBV5-1 to TRBJ2-3, with D hard to call. There are 15 residues in the CDR3. Per the germline V gene, CDR1 is SGHRS and CDR2 is YFSETQ. CDR3 coding DNA: TGCACCAGCAGCTCCTCGCAATTTGGAACAGATACGCAGTATTTT. Its translation is CTSSSSQFGTDTQYF.

The chain carries TRBV28 and TRBJ2-5; TRBD2 might be the D (5 bases). The CDR3 is 14 residues long. Germline lookup yields CDR1 MDHEN and CDR2 SYDVKM. V was shortened by 1 base and J by 1 base, with 7 bases between the two germline ends. The CDR3 region is CASSLYRGQETQYF. Written as DNA, the CDR3 is TGTGCCAGCAGTTTATATCGGGGCCAAGAGACCCAGTACTTC.

The chain recombines TRBV4-1 with TRBJ2-2; a weak D match, TRBD2 (5 bases). Germline CDR1 MGHRA, CDR2 YSYEKL. CDR3 length: 14 amino acids. Trimming pared 4 bases from V and 3 bases from J, leaving 9 bases between. CDR3 DNA sequence: TGCGCCAGCAGCCTCGCGGGTTACACCGGGGAGCTGTTTTTT. Its protein is CASSLAGYTGELFF.

The chain is built from TRBV7-2 and TRBJ1-1; D ambiguous. This CDR3 has 13 residues. Trimming removed 1 base at V and 4 bases at J, with 7 bases between. The germline gives CDR1 SGHTA, CDR2 FQGNSA. CDR3 in DNA: TGTGCCAGCAGCTTAGTGCAGGCCACTGAAGCTTTCTTT. Translation gives CASSLVQATEAFF.

This rearrangement joins TRBV9 to TRBJ2-5, with 7 positions matching TRBD2. Germline assignment: CDR1 SGDLS and CDR2 YYNGEE. CDR3 size: 13 residues. V shed 3 bases and J 5 bases; nucleotides not matched to a gene: 4. The CDR3 loop reads CASSAGGGETQYF. The CDR3 DNA sequence: TGTGCCAGCAGCGCTGGGGGGGGTGAGACCCAGTACTTC.

The chain has TRBV19 and TRBJ2-1; possibly TRBD2 for D (5 bases). This CDR3 region has 13 residues. Germline CDR1 and CDR2: LNHDA and SQIVND (reference sequence). The V end lost 6 bases, the J end lost 2 bases, and 8 bases lay between the germline ends. DNA for the CDR3: TGTGCCAGTAGGGGAGTTGCCTACAATGAGCAGTTCTTC. Protein: CASRGVAYNEQFF.

A note on this clonotype: This may be a read error: a much more frequent sequence differs by one nucleotide. CDR3 loop: CASSLGARSNEQFF. The CDR3 DNA reads TGCGCCAGCAGTCTCGGAGCCCGTTCAAATGAGCAGTTCTTC. The rearrangement links TRBV10-1 to TRBJ2-1; D ambiguous. Germline V CDR1 and CDR2: WNHNN, SYGVQD (reference sequence). This CDR3 contains 14 residues. V was trimmed by 5 bases and J by 7 bases, leaving 15 bases between them.

This clonotype was seen a handful of times. This chain links TRBV4-1 with TRBJ2-5; D possibly corresponds to TRBD2 (5 bases). Germline V gene data show CDR1 as MGHRA and CDR2 as YSYEKL. V lost 4 bases, J lost 4 bases, and 10 bases lay in between. The CDR3 is 13 amino acids. The CDR3 region is CASSLARGETQYF. For the CDR3, the DNA is TGCGCCAGCAGCCTTGCCCGGGGAGAGACCCAGTACTTC.

This clonotype was seen a few times. The gene calls are TRBV5-6 and TRBJ2-7, with 8 bases aligning to TRBD1. Trimming took 3 bases from V and 3 from J; bases not matched to a gene: 14. Germline V lookup: CDR1 SGHDT, CDR2 YYEEEE. The CDR3 runs 17 residues. CDR3 sequence reads: CASSWGIIPGTGYEQYF. Written as DNA, the CDR3 is TGTGCCAGCAGCTGGGGGATAATACCCGGGACAGGCTACGAGCAGTACTTC.

In this sample, this clonotype turned up a few times. The chain combines TRBV20-1 with TRBJ2-2; the D gene is possibly TRBD2 (6 bases). Trimming took 6 bases from V and 1 from J, leaving 15 bases between them. CDR1 is DFQATT and CDR2 is SNEGSKA in the germline V gene (reference sequence). This CDR3 contains 15 residues. This CDR3 is CSAGLRAGNTGELFF. In nucleotides, the CDR3 is TGCAGTGCGGGCCTTAGAGCGGGGAACACCGGGGAGCTGTTTTTT.

This chain uses TRBV12-3 or TRBV12-4 with TRBJ2-1; TRBD2 might be the D (6 bases). The CDR3 loop spans 12 amino acids. V was shortened by 5 bases and J by 12 bases, with 14 bases between the two germline ends. The CDR3 loop reads CASSLGGNPQFF. The DNA of the CDR3 is TGTGCCAGCAGTCTGGGGGGAAACCCGCAGTTCTTC.

This clonotype was seen many times. The chain joins TRBV12-3 or TRBV12-4 to TRBJ2-7, with unresolved D. Between the trimmed V and J ends, which lost 4 bases and 3 bases, there was a span of 7 bases. The CDR3 runs to 12 residues. CDR3 amino acids: CASSSFRYEQYF. The CDR3 nucleotides are TGTGCCAGCAGTTCGTTCCGCTACGAGCAGTACTTC.

This clonotype was counted ten times or more. This chain links TRBV4-2 with TRBJ2-1; maybe TRBD2 (5 bases). The CDR3 totals 14 residues. V was trimmed by 2 bases and J by 6 bases, leaving 11 bases between them. Germline loops: CDR1 LGHNA, CDR2 YNFKEQ. Written as DNA, the CDR3 is TGTGCCAGCAGCCAATTTGGAGGAGGCAATGAGCAGTTCTTC. This translates into CASSQFGGGNEQFF.

This clonotype was picked up a small number of times. The chain links TRBV6-6 to TRBJ2-5; TRBD1 matches at 7 bases. The CDR3 runs 16 residues. Germline loops: CDR1 MNHNY, CDR2 SVGAGI (reference sequence). The V and J ends lost 5 bases and 3 bases, in that order; junction bases with no gene match: 12. Here the CDR3 reads CASSKKTGDREETQYF. In DNA, the CDR3 is TGTGCCAGCAGTAAGAAAACAGGGGATCGAGAAGAGACCCAGTACTTC.

This clonotype was seen repeatedly, ten times or more. CDR3: CASGQNGGSSTDTQYF. The CDR3 DNA reads TGTGCCAGCGGGCAAAACGGGGGATCGAGCACAGATACGCAGTATTTT. V and J are TRBV28 and TRBJ2-3, with a tentative D call TRBD2 (6 bases). CDR3 size: 16 residues. The germline V gene encodes CDR1 MDHEN and CDR2 SYDVKM. Trimming shortened V by 8 bases and J by 0 bases, and 18 bases separated the two germline ends.

The rearrangement joins TRBV23-1 to TRBJ2-4; D ambiguous. TRBV23-1 is given ORF status, its function remaining uncertain. The CDR3 is 15 amino acids. Trimming took 2 bases from V and 10 from J, leaving 18 bases between them. The CDR3 reads CASSQIPVGPQIQYF. DNA for the CDR3: TGCGCCAGCAGTCAAATCCCCGTTGGTCCGCAAATTCAGTACTTC.

The J gene is TRBJ1-1, the V gene TRBV6-2 or TRBV6-3; D gene ambiguous. The V and J ends lost 2 bases and 8 bases respectively, with 9 bases between them. This CDR3 region has 12 residues. The germline V gene has CDR1 MNHEY and CDR2 SVGEGT. Written as DNA, the CDR3 is TGTGCCAGCAGTTACCCTAGGCACGAAGCTTTCTTT. Its translation: CASSYPRHEAFF.

At least ten counts were recorded for this clonotype. The gene calls are TRBV27 and TRBJ1-1; tentative D call: TRBD1 (5 bases). CDR1 and CDR2 from the germline V gene are MNHEY and SMNVEV (reference sequence). This CDR3 has 14 amino acids. The V end lost 6 bases, the J end lost 4 bases, and 15 bases lay between the germline ends. The CDR3 sequence is CASSPRGGGTEAFF. Here the CDR3 DNA reads TGTGCCAGCAGCCCCCGGGGGGGAGGCACTGAAGCTTTCTTT.

Details on this clonotype: A read error may explain this, as a much larger clone is one base away. The chain is built from TRBV18 and TRBJ1-5; no firm D call. Germline V gene data show CDR1 as KGHSH and CDR2 as LQKENI. The CDR3 runs 13 residues. CDR3 in amino acids: CVSSQGWDQPQHF. For the CDR3, the DNA is TGTGTCAGCTCACAAGGTTGGGATCAGCCCCAGCATTTT.